The 26 T cell receptor beta chains below all came from one sample that was sequenced in a study of T-cell reconstitution after alpha-beta-depleted transplantation in children. Unique molecular identifiers were incorporated into the prepared TCRbeta library. TCRdb re-analysed the PCR reads in MiXCR, keeping a single row per CDR3 protein. The table lists hundreds of thousands of distinct CDR3 sequences, roughly 15% of them singletons. The material sequenced was PBMCs from the stem cell graft donor, taken from the stem cell graft. All receptors derive from a human donor who donated a stem cell graft to a child with acute myeloid leukemia.

This clonotype was recorded many times. The chain uses TRBV5-6 and TRBJ2-1; 8 bases match TRBD1. Germline CDR1 and CDR2: SGHDT and YYEEEE. This CDR3 is 11 amino acids long. Trimming took 2 bases from V and 16 from J; bases not matched to a gene: 5. The CDR3 sequence is CASSFRGRDFF. The CDR3 nucleotides read TGTGCCAGCAGCTTCAGGGGGCGAGATTTCTTC. Full variable domain (rest looked up from reference TRBV5-6 and TRBJ2-1): DAGVTQSPTHLIKTRGQQVTLRCSPKSGHDTVSWYQQALGQGPQFIFQYYEEEERQRGNFPDRFSGHQFPNYSSELNVNALLLGDSALYLCASSFRGRDFFGPGTRLTVL.

This clonotype has only a few counts. J is TRBJ1-1 and V is TRBV3-1, with a possible D match to TRBD1 (6 bases). Trimming took off 0 bases at V and 4 bases at J, with 12 bases between the two ends. Looked up from germline, CDR1 is LGHDT and CDR2 is YNNKEL (reference sequence). The CDR3 contains 15 residues. The CDR3 sequence: CASSQDGTPTTEAFF. CDR3 coding DNA: TGTGCCAGCAGCCAAGACGGGACACCTACCACTGAAGCTTTCTTT. The full variable domain, with the rest looked up from reference TRBV3-1 and TRBJ1-1, is DTAVSQTPKYLVTQMGNDKSIKCEQNLGHDTMYWYKQDSKKFLKIMFSYNNKELIINETVPNRFSPKSPDKAHLNLHINSLELGDSAVYFCASSQDGTPTTEAFFGQGTRLTVV.

This clonotype was counted many times. The rearrangement links TRBV7-9 to TRBJ2-5; tentative D call: TRBD1 (5 bases). The CDR3 has 13 amino acids. Trimming removed 2 bases at V and 2 bases at J, with 6 bases between. Germline assignment: CDR1 SEHNR and CDR2 FQNEAQ (reference sequence). The CDR3 nucleotides are TGTGCCAGCAGCTTATCAGGGCAAGAGACCCAGTACTTC. This encodes CASSLSGQETQYF.

About this clonotype: A much bigger clone sits one base away, suggesting this may be a read error. The V and J genes are TRBV20-1 and TRBJ1-1; no clear D. The germline gives CDR1 DFQATT, CDR2 SNEGSKA (reference sequence). The germline V and J ends were trimmed by 0 bases and 1 base, with 15 bases remaining between them. CDR3 size: 16 residues. The CDR3 DNA reads as TGCAGTGCTAGAGAGCCCCTGGGTATGGGGAACACTGAAGCTTTCTTT. This gives the protein CSAREPLGMGNTEAFF.

This clonotype was seen repeatedly, ten times or more. The chain employs TRBV20-1 and TRBJ2-7; 7 bases align to TRBD1. CDR1 is DFQATT, CDR2 SNEGSKA, per germline (reference sequence). J was trimmed by 4 bases and V by 0 bases; bases with no gene match: 6. This CDR3 spans 14 amino acids. DNA for the CDR3: TGCAGTGCTAGAGATAGACAGGGTAGTTACGAGCAGTACTTC. This encodes CSARDRQGSYEQYF.

This clonotype was detected many times. The CDR3 nucleotides read TGTGCCAGCAGTCCTGGACCCTACGAGCAGTACTTC. The encoded protein is CASSPGPYEQYF. The chain is built from TRBV6-5 and TRBJ2-7; D gene uncertain. CDR3 size: 12 residues. V dropped 5 bases and J dropped 2 bases, with 7 bases sitting between them. CDR1 is MNHEY, CDR2 SVGAGI, per germline.

The table lists this clonotype with a few counts. The V gene is TRBV10-3, the J gene TRBJ1-2; D uncertain. The CDR3 consists of 14 residues. Germline CDR1 reads ENHRY; CDR2 reads SYGVKD. V gave up 3 bases and J gave up 6 bases, with 14 bases separating them. CDR3 sequence (DNA): TGTGCCATCAGTGAAAACGGAGGGATGGATGGCTACACCTTC. Its translation: CAISENGGMDGYTF.

The chain carries TRBV11-2 and TRBJ2-7, with D hard to call. V was clipped by 1 base and J by 5 bases, with 12 bases between them. Germline CDR1 reads SGHAT; CDR2 reads FQNNGV. The CDR3 has 14 amino acids. CDR3 protein: CASSLVAMGNEQYV. The DNA of the CDR3 is TGTGCCAGCAGCTTAGTAGCCATGGGAAACGAGCAGTACGTC.

The V and J genes are TRBV29-1 and TRBJ2-7; D is unclear. The V gene's germline CDR1 is SQVTM and CDR2 ANQGSEA. The length of the CDR3 is 15 residues. V lost 4 bases to trimming and J lost 0 bases, with 16 bases between them. CDR3 sequence: CSVGVTASYSYEQYF. The CDR3 DNA follows: TGCAGCGTTGGAGTAACAGCTTCATACTCCTACGAGCAGTACTTC.

V usage is TRBV6-1 and J usage is TRBJ2-2, with 7 positions matching TRBD1. V shed 6 bases, J shed 3 bases, and the junction held 4 bases outside the gene matches. Per the germline V gene, CDR1 is MNHNS and CDR2 is SASEGT. CDR3 length: 14 residues. CDR3 in amino acids: CASSQGQYTGELFF. Here the CDR3 DNA reads TGTGCCAGCAGCCAGGGACAGTACACCGGGGAGCTGTTTTTT.

Many counts were recorded for this clonotype. V usage is TRBV29-1 and J usage is TRBJ1-2; D remains ambiguous. Germline CDR1 SQVTM, CDR2 ANQGSEA. This CDR3 comprises 15 residues. V was cut by 7 bases and J by 4 bases, with 22 bases left in between. CDR3 DNA: TGCAGCGCCCCCTCCGCCCGGACCGGGTTCTATGGCTACACCTTC. Translation: CSAPSARTGFYGYTF.

In this sample, this clonotype turned up many times. The chain uses TRBV20-1 and TRBJ1-1; the match to TRBD1 covers 7 bases. Losses at the gene ends were 0 bases for V and 3 bases for J; bases not matched to a gene: 4. Per germline, CDR1 DFQATT and CDR2 SNEGSKA (reference sequence). This CDR3 is 14 amino acids long. For the CDR3, the DNA is TGCAGTGCTAGAGATCAGGGGGTGGACACTGAAGCTTTCTTT. Its protein is CSARDQGVDTEAFF.

This clonotype was observed a handful of times. This sequence joins TRBV20-1 and TRBJ1-6, with 7 nucleotides matching TRBD1. The CDR3 is 14 residues long. Unmatched junction bases numbered 12, after V lost 6 bases and J lost 10 bases. Germline-derived CDR1 and CDR2 are DFQATT and SNEGSKA (reference sequence). The CDR3 sequence: CSAVVDRVRSPLHF. The CDR3, as DNA: TGCAGTGCCGTTGTCGACAGGGTACGCTCACCCCTCCACTTT.

The chain has TRBV13 and TRBJ2-7; 10 nucleotides agree with TRBD1. CDR3 length equals 15 residues. The V gene end was trimmed by 4 bases and the J gene end by 5 bases; junction bases not matched to a gene: 8. Germline CDR1 PRHDT, CDR2 FYEKMQ (reference sequence). The CDR3 protein is CASSSPGQGTDEQYF. CDR3 sequence (DNA): TGTGCCAGCAGCTCGCCGGGACAGGGGACAGACGAGCAGTACTTC.

This clonotype has only a few counts. The chain couples TRBV7-9 to TRBJ1-1, with unresolved D. CDR3 length equals 13 residues. Germline lookup yields CDR1 SEHNR and CDR2 FQNEAQ (reference sequence). Trimming left V 2 bases short and J 6 bases short, with 10 bases between. CDR3 region: CASSLPTASEAFF. The DNA of the CDR3 is TGTGCCAGCAGCTTACCCACGGCCTCTGAAGCTTTCTTT.

This clonotype was counted ten times or more. The chain links TRBV20-1 to TRBJ2-1, with 7 bases identical to TRBD2. CDR1 is DFQATT, CDR2 SNEGSKA, per germline (reference sequence). CDR3 size: 12 residues. Trimming took 6 bases from V and 7 from J; bases not matched to a gene: 6. In DNA, the CDR3 is TGCAGTGCCAAACTAGCGCGGAATGAGCAGTTCTTC. Protein: CSAKLARNEQFF.

Only a few counts were recorded for this clonotype. J is TRBJ2-1 and V is TRBV7-2; D is possibly TRBD2 (5 bases). CDR3 length equals 17 residues. Deletions cut 6 bases from V and 4 bases from J, with 22 bases between. CDR1 is SGHTA and CDR2 is FQGNSA in the germline V gene. The CDR3: CASSSHLAAGPYNEQFF. The CDR3 DNA reads TGTGCCAGCAGTTCCCACCTGGCGGCGGGCCCGTACAATGAGCAGTTCTTC. Supplemented by reference TRBV7-2 and TRBJ2-1, the full variable domain reads GAGVSQSPSNKVTEKGKDVELRCDPISGHTALYWYRQSLGQGLEFLIYFQGNSAPDKSGLPSDRFSAERTGGSVSTLTIQRTQQEDSAVYLCASSSHLAAGPYNEQFFGPGTRLTVL.

The chain uses TRBV7-9 and TRBJ1-1, with D possibly matching TRBD1 (5 bases). CDR1 and CDR2 from the germline V gene are SEHNR and FQNEAQ (reference sequence). CDR3 length: 14 amino acids. The V and J ends lost 6 bases and 1 base respectively, with 12 bases between them. CDR3 bases: TGTGCCAGCAGGGATGGGGACCCGAACACTGAAGCTTTCTTT. Encoded protein: CASRDGDPNTEAFF.

This sequence joins TRBV20-1 and TRBJ2-3; TRBD1 or TRBD2 may be the D gene (5 bases each). Deletions cut 3 bases from V and 4 bases from J, with 23 bases between. Germline-derived CDR1 and CDR2 are DFQATT and SNEGSKA (reference sequence). The CDR3 is made up of 17 amino acids. CDR3: CSASVRLVGVSSDTQYF. The CDR3 coding sequence is TGCAGTGCTAGTGTCCGCTTGGTGGGGGTGAGCTCAGATACGCAGTATTTT.

This clonotype turned up a few times. A much more abundant neighbour one base away suggests this may be a read error. This chain connects TRBV7-9 to TRBJ2-3; TRBD1 aligns across 9 bases. CDR3 length: 15 residues. CDR1 and CDR2 (germline): SEHNR, FQNEAQ (reference sequence). V lost 5 bases, J lost 0 bases, and 3 bases stayed unmatched. The CDR3 loop reads CASSQTGGSTDTQYF. The CDR3 nucleotides are TGTGCCAGCAGCCAGACAGGGGGGAGCACAGATACGCAGTATTTT.

A remark on this clonotype: A much larger clone sits a single nucleotide away, making a read error possible. The conserved final phenylalanine or tryptophan is absent from the CDR3, which likely points to a read error. The chain links TRBV20-1 to TRBJ2-7; no clear D gene. With 1 base removed from V and 6 bases from J, the gap between germline ends came to 7 bases. Germline assignment: CDR1 DFQATT and CDR2 SNEGSKA (reference sequence). This CDR3 is 11 amino acids long. The CDR3 loop is CSARAKGEQYL. CDR3 nucleotide sequence: TGCAGTGCTAGAGCCAAAGGCGAGCAGTACCTC.

The rearrangement joins TRBV2 to TRBJ1-4, with D unclear. V was clipped by 0 bases and J by 4 bases, with 12 bases between them. Germline V gene lookup returns CDR1 SNHLY and CDR2 FYNNEI. The CDR3 spans 16 residues. CDR3: CASSEAKGLGNEKLFF. The CDR3 coding sequence is TGTGCCAGCAGTGAAGCAAAAGGGTTGGGTAATGAAAAACTGTTTTTT.

This clonotype was seen a handful of times. The genes are TRBV5-1 and TRBJ1-2; D might be TRBD1 (6 bases). The germline gives CDR1 SGHRS, CDR2 YFSETQ. The CDR3 is 14 amino acids. V was cut by 4 bases and J by 6 bases, with 16 bases left in between. For the CDR3, the DNA is TGCGCCAGCAGCCCCTACAGGGCGCTGGATGGCTACACCTTC. Residues: CASSPYRALDGYTF.

This clonotype showed up just a few times. CDR3 nucleotide sequence: TGTGCCAGCAGCTTAGCGATGGAGGACCTAGGGGACTATGGCTACACCTTC. This gives the protein CASSLAMEDLGDYGYTF. The rearrangement links TRBV7-9 to TRBJ1-2; weak D call: TRBD1 (5 bases). The CDR3 is 17 amino acids. Germline V gene data show CDR1 as SEHNR and CDR2 as FQNEAQ (reference sequence). Trimming shortened V by 0 bases and J by 3 bases, and 17 bases separated the two germline ends.

This clonotype was observed a handful of times. J is TRBJ2-7 and V is TRBV3-1, with TRBD1 matching 9 bases. Germline CDR1 and CDR2: LGHDT and YNNKEL (reference sequence). Trimming took 6 bases from V and 2 from J; bases not matched to a gene: 8. This CDR3 comprises 15 residues. This CDR3 is CASSRSGTGTYEQYF. The CDR3 DNA reads as TGTGCCAGCAGTCGATCCGGGACAGGGACCTACGAGCAGTACTTC.

The table lists this clonotype with many counts. The genes are TRBV4-3 and TRBJ1-5; tentative D call: TRBD1 (5 bases). V gave up 4 bases and J gave up 5 bases, with 21 bases separating them. Per the germline V gene, CDR1 is LGHNA and CDR2 is YSLEER. This CDR3 contains 17 residues. The CDR3 protein is CASSPTSGGREDQPQHF. The CDR3 coding sequence is TGCGCCAGCAGCCCCACCTCTGGGGGACGGGAGGATCAGCCCCAGCATTTT.